This T cell receptor (beta chain) was recorded in a study of blood T cell repertoires in COVID-19. Overall study: The analysed material was cDNA or gDNA that came from T cells, B-cell-depleted T cells, or PBMCs.

In the source study's methods: Amplification of reference gene primers provided the estimated nucleated cell counts. Produced via immunoSEQ multiplex PCR; TCRdb's table is partial and in-frame only. The DNA gave D and trimming, while V, J and clone size come from that table. The sample contains 200,000 or so clones, roughly 80% of which appear only once. The CDR3 has 13 amino acids. CDR1 is KGHDR and CDR2 is SFDVKD in the germline V gene. V was trimmed by 5 bases and J by 9 bases, leaving 13 bases between them. This TCR came from a human donor in a cohort sampled during active COVID-19. The material sequenced was peripheral blood. J is TRBJ1-3 and V is TRBV24-1, with TRBD1 as a possible D gene (6 bases). The CDR3: CATSVSQGSTIYF. CDR3 sequence (DNA): TGTGCCACCAGTGTCTCCCAGGGGAGCACCATATATTTT.